The rows below give T cell receptor beta chains drawn from one sample of a study of blood T cell repertoires in COVID-19. Method: immunoSEQ multiplex PCR; TCRdb's copy keeps in-frame clones and lacks some. The sample yields about 120,000 clones, roughly three quarters seen once. Input material: peripheral blood. These receptors all stem from a human donor in a cohort sampled during active COVID-19. CDR3s include the opening cysteine and the closing phenylalanine or tryptophan.

J gene: TRBJ1-2
V gene: TRBV10-3
CDR3 protein: CAITLGQGAGGYTF

J gene: TRBJ1-4
V gene: TRBV21-1
CDR3 protein: CASSKPLQESTNEKLFF

J gene: TRBJ2-7
V gene: TRBV11-3
CDR3 protein: CASSRVGGLADYEQYF

J gene: TRBJ2-1
V gene: TRBV5-8
CDR3 protein: CASSRRLAWSNEQFF

J gene: TRBJ1-1
V gene: TRBV27
CDR3 protein: CASRSRQGNTEAFF

J gene: TRBJ2-7
V gene: TRBV28
CDR3 protein: CASSFQYSYYEQYF

J gene: TRBJ1-5
V gene: TRBV19
CDR3 protein: CAAGTGDSNQPQHF

J gene: TRBJ2-3
V gene: TRBV6-5
CDR3 protein: CASRPRTVGTDTQYF

J gene: TRBJ1-1
V gene: TRBV5-6
CDR3 protein: CASSPGDGITEAFF

J gene: TRBJ2-7
V gene: TRBV6-2/TRBV6-3
CDR3 protein: CASSYEASYEQYF

J gene: TRBJ1-5
V gene: TRBV6-5
CDR3 protein: CASSLAANQPQHF

J gene: TRBJ1-2
V gene: TRBV12-2
CDR3 protein: CASRSRFAFTVYGYTF

J gene: TRBJ2-7
V gene: TRBV19
CDR3 protein: CASSIESRDEQYF

J gene: TRBJ2-7
V gene: TRBV19
CDR3 protein: CATSGGQRGSYEQYF

J gene: TRBJ1-1
V gene: TRBV9
CDR3 protein: CASSQGTVTEAFF

J gene: TRBJ1-6
V gene: TRBV6-5
CDR3 protein: CASSYSAGSNSPLHF

J gene: TRBJ1-4
V gene: TRBV28
CDR3 protein: CASTLEGVGPGANEKLFF

J gene: TRBJ2-4
V gene: TRBV9
CDR3 protein: CASGGGDPQNIQYF

J gene: TRBJ1-2
V gene: TRBV7-8
CDR3 protein: CASSLAATGDGYTF

J gene: TRBJ1-1
V gene: TRBV19
CDR3 protein: CASSLDRGLGNTEAFF

J gene: TRBJ1-3
V gene: TRBV6-5
CDR3 protein: CASRDDRGSGNTIYF

J gene: TRBJ1-3
V gene: TRBV5-6
CDR3 protein: CASSMTGISGNTIYF

J gene: TRBJ1-2
V gene: TRBV6-5
CDR3 protein: CASSYSVRGRNYGYTF

J gene: TRBJ2-7
V gene: TRBV7-6
CDR3 protein: CASSPGQGGEQYF

J gene: TRBJ2-2
V gene: TRBV3-1/TRBV3-2
CDR3 protein: CASSRAAGGVTGELFF

J gene: TRBJ1-6
V gene: TRBV20-1
CDR3 protein: CSASSGGPYNSPLHF

J gene: TRBJ2-5
V gene: TRBV11-2
CDR3 protein: CASSLVGLAGGRETQYF

J gene: TRBJ1-5
V gene: TRBV30
CDR3 protein: CAWSGDTDQPQHF

J gene: TRBJ2-7
V gene: TRBV7-2
CDR3 protein: CASRETSAYEQYF

J gene: TRBJ1-2
V gene: TRBV6-4
CDR3 protein: CASSDRADSVYGYTF

J gene: TRBJ2-7
V gene: TRBV19
CDR3 protein: CASSFGQGPISYEQYF

J gene: TRBJ1-2
V gene: TRBV3-1/TRBV3-2
CDR3 protein: CASRKQGEGYGYTF

J gene: TRBJ2-1
V gene: TRBV28
CDR3 protein: CFSGSVRDEQFF

J gene: TRBJ1-1
V gene: TRBV9
CDR3 protein: CASSAGGGNTEAFF

J gene: TRBJ2-1
V gene: TRBV7-2
CDR3 protein: CASSRLAAYNEQFF

J gene: TRBJ1-2
V gene: TRBV7-9
CDR3 protein: CASSSAQRGYTF

J gene: TRBJ2-3
V gene: TRBV10-1
CDR3 protein: CASSEELAGAGGQYF

J gene: TRBJ2-1
V gene: TRBV5-6
CDR3 protein: CASSFSSGRGFSYNEQFF

J gene: TRBJ1-2
V gene: TRBV30
CDR3 protein: CACSGGGGYGYTF

J gene: TRBJ1-5
V gene: TRBV15
CDR3 protein: CATSRDLPTGTHQPQHF

J gene: TRBJ2-7
V gene: TRBV28
CDR3 protein: CASSHGLAGEQLLYEQYF

J gene: TRBJ1-3
V gene: TRBV2
CDR3 protein: CASSTDFGNTIYF

J gene: TRBJ1-1
V gene: TRBV2
CDR3 protein: CASRKEMGGADTEAFF

J gene: TRBJ2-7
V gene: TRBV18
CDR3 protein: CASSPTGNSYEQYF

J gene: TRBJ1-2
V gene: TRBV11-1
CDR3 protein: CASSRTGQPNYGYTF

J gene: TRBJ1-5
V gene: TRBV5-5
CDR3 protein: CASILNQPQHF

J gene: TRBJ1-6
V gene: TRBV30
CDR3 protein: CAWSEGQVNSPLHF

J gene: TRBJ2-7
V gene: TRBV6-5
CDR3 protein: CASSLGTSGVYEQYF

J gene: TRBJ2-7
V gene: TRBV27
CDR3 protein: CASGGQLSSYEQYF

J gene: TRBJ2-7
V gene: TRBV19
CDR3 protein: CASSTTDADEQYF

J gene: TRBJ1-1
V gene: TRBV10-1
CDR3 protein: CASSPTGKANTEAFF

J gene: TRBJ2-7
V gene: TRBV7-9
CDR3 protein: CASRQEPGHEQYF

J gene: TRBJ2-6
V gene: TRBV15
CDR3 protein: CATSKGSSGANVLTF